This T cell receptor (beta chain) was obtained from a study of T cells in Graves' hyperthyroidism and ophthalmopathy. Study outcomes and limitations: Peripheral blood also featured most of the thyroid clonotypes expanded above 0.001.

The source material, RNA transcripts, was used to amplify TCR beta CDR3 regions. First-round RT-PCR of the TCR CDR3 relied on the HTBI primer set. MiXCR, applied by TCRdb to the multiplex PCR reads, yields one record per CDR3 protein. The data contain roughly 630,000 distinct CDR3 sequences, approximately 14% of them singletons. This clonotype has only a few counts. The antigen is not known. When ophthalmopathy did not progress within 18 months, Graves' hyperthyroidism was considered stable. Disease duration under 2 months; hyperthyroidism patients were aged 18 to 65. Per the germline V gene, CDR1 is DFQATT and CDR2 is SNEGSKA (reference sequence). CDR3 length equals 13 residues. Deletions cut 4 bases from V and 3 bases from J, with 13 bases between.

Sequenced input: blood. V and J are TRBV20-1 and TRBJ2-7; possibly TRBD1 or TRBD2 for D (5 bases each). The TCR comes from a woman between 25 and 40 years old with Graves' hyperthyroidism. CDR3 residues: CSAMGPPDYEQYF. The CDR3 nucleotides are TGCAGTGCTATGGGACCGCCCGACTACGAGCAGTACTTC.